These T cell receptor beta chains were read from a single sample in a study of T-cell memory formation after mild COVID-19. Each CDR3 protein gets one entry after TCRdb re-called the 5' RACE reads with MiXCR. Found here are a few hundred thousand distinct CDR3 sequences, approximately 22% of them singletons; the top ten hold roughly a fifth. Specimen: PBMCs or a T cell subset sorted from them (not recorded which). These receptors were collected from a man between 18 and 35 years old who had mild COVID-19 (a few samples of this study predate the infection). Cell type and time point are not known. The CDR3 runs from the conserved cysteine through the conserved F or W. D genes are given only for firm matches. Only part of the rows carry a size: once, few, many, or a class if the clone is expanded.

V	size	D	J	CDR3	DNA
TRBV6-2/TRBV6-3	few	NA	TRBJ2-3	CASSYLGARDPDTQYF	TGTGCCAGCAGCTACCTTGGGGCCAGGGACCCAGATACGCAGTATTTT
TRBV5-1	NA	NA	TRBJ2-1	CASSDETDNEQFF	TGCGCCAGCAGCGATGAGACAGACAATGAGCAGTTCTTC
TRBV7-2	many	TRBD1	TRBJ1-1	CASRVPGQYTEAFF	TGTGCCAGCAGGGTTCCGGGACAGTACACTGAAGCTTTCTTT
TRBV18	few	NA	TRBJ2-3	CASSPSTGRDTQYF	TGTGCCAGCTCACCATCGACGGGGAGGGATACGCAGTATTTT
TRBV6-6	NA	TRBD1	TRBJ2-5	CASEGQGAETQYF	TGTGCCAGCGAGGGACAGGGGGCAGAGACCCAGTACTTC
TRBV20-1	NA	TRBD1	TRBJ2-3	CSASGTGSTDTQYF	TGCAGTGCTTCCGGGACAGGAAGCACAGATACGCAGTATTTT
TRBV7-9	many	NA	TRBJ1-1	CASSLEGWRTEAFF	TGTGCCAGCAGCTTAGAGGGGTGGCGCACTGAAGCTTTCTTT
TRBV20-1	NA	NA	TRBJ1-1	CSARVFWNRESGANTEAFF	TGCAGTGCTAGAGTTTTTTGGAACAGGGAGTCGGGCGCGAACACTGAAGCTTTCTTT
TRBV5-1	NA	NA	TRBJ1-1	CASSLLSVNTEAFF	TGCGCCAGCAGCTTATTATCGGTGAACACTGAAGCTTTCTTT
TRBV9	once	TRBD2	TRBJ2-1	CASSQRESSYNEQFF	TGTGCCAGCAGCCAGCGGGAGAGCTCCTACAATGAGCAGTTCTTC
TRBV5-1	NA	NA	TRBJ2-7	CASSLQDRRTYEQYF	TGCGCCAGCAGCCTGCAGGACAGAAGGACCTACGAGCAGTACTTC
TRBV7-2	NA	TRBD1	TRBJ2-1	CASNLEGALNEQFF	TGTGCCAGCAACTTAGAGGGGGCCCTCAATGAGCAGTTCTTC
TRBV10-3	NA	NA	TRBJ2-5	CAISDSEGETQYF	TGTGCCATCAGTGATAGTGAAGGGGAGACCCAGTACTTC
TRBV6-5	NA	TRBD2	TRBJ2-1	CASSDAGTSGNNEQFF	TGTGCCAGCAGCGACGCGGGGACTAGCGGCAACAATGAGCAGTTCTTC
TRBV20-1	few	NA	TRBJ1-1	CSAPPAGSSRTEAFF	TGCAGTGCTCCCCCGGCCGGCTCCTCGCGGACTGAAGCTTTCTTT
TRBV18	few	NA	TRBJ1-5	CASSPPNGPQHF	TGTGCCAGCTCACCACCCAACGGGCCCCAGCATTTT
TRBV25-1	NA	NA	TRBJ1-1	CASRAGSNTEAFF	TGTGCCAGCAGAGCAGGGTCCAACACTGAAGCTTTCTTT
TRBV5-1	NA	TRBD1	TRBJ1-4	CASSFTGGIGEKLFF	TGCGCCAGCAGCTTCACAGGGGGCATTGGTGAAAAACTGTTTTTT
TRBV6-2/TRBV6-3	NA	TRBD1	TRBJ1-4	CASSSGTGEKLFF	TGTGCCAGCAGCTCCGGGACAGGTGAAAAACTGTTTTTT
TRBV5-6	NA	TRBD1	TRBJ1-2	CASSLKIGQGAKGYTF	TGTGCCAGCAGCTTGAAGATTGGACAGGGGGCGAAGGGCTACACCTTC
TRBV29-1	NA	TRBD2	TRBJ2-3	CSARTSGGPGDTQYF	TGCAGCGCGCGGACTAGCGGGGGGCCGGGAGATACGCAGTATTTT
TRBV5-1	few	TRBD2	TRBJ2-3	CASSARLAGGTDTQYF	TGCGCCAGCAGCGCTCGACTAGCGGGGGGCACAGATACGCAGTATTTT
TRBV5-1	NA	NA	TRBJ2-5	CASSPGRAGETQYF	TGCGCCAGCAGCCCCGGGCGAGCGGGTGAGACCCAGTACTTC
TRBV6-5	few	NA	TRBJ1-1	CATENRLYTEAFF	TGTGCCACCGAAAACCGGCTGTACACTGAAGCTTTCTTT
TRBV28	NA	NA	TRBJ1-1	CASSTTDARLEAFF	TGTGCCAGCAGCACGACGGATGCCCGGCTTGAAGCTTTCTTT
TRBV20-1	few	TRBD1	TRBJ2-3	CSATRDRVTDTQYF	TGCAGTGCGACCCGGGACAGGGTTACAGATACGCAGTATTTT
TRBV9	NA	TRBD2	TRBJ2-1	CASSPGGAGGQNEQFF	TGTGCCAGCAGCCCCGGAGGTGCGGGGGGTCAGAATGAGCAGTTCTTC
TRBV20-1	few	NA	TRBJ1-2	CSAREVRGFYGYTF	TGCAGTGCTAGAGAGGTCAGGGGTTTCTATGGCTACACCTTC
TRBV4-3	NA	NA	TRBJ1-4	CASSQNTGPNEKLFF	TGCGCCAGCAGCCAGAATACAGGGCCTAATGAAAAACTGTTTTTT
TRBV5-4	NA	TRBD2	TRBJ2-7	CASRASGGPYEQYF	TGTGCCAGCAGAGCTAGCGGGGGCCCCTACGAGCAGTACTTC
TRBV9	few	TRBD2	TRBJ2-2	CASSSGLGSTGELFF	TGTGCCAGCAGCTCGGGACTAGGATCAACCGGGGAGCTGTTTTTT
TRBV5-1	NA	NA	TRBJ2-4	CASSLERFKNIQYF	TGCGCCAGCAGCTTGGAAAGATTCAAAAACATTCAGTACTTC
TRBV11-2	NA	NA	TRBJ2-2	CASSGGDTGELFF	TGTGCCAGCAGCGGCGGGGACACCGGGGAGCTGTTTTTT
TRBV4-3	NA	NA	TRBJ1-5	CASSPSTENSNQPQHF	TGCGCCAGCAGCCCCTCGACCGAGAATAGCAATCAGCCCCAGCATTTT
TRBV12-3/TRBV12-4	NA	NA	TRBJ1-6	CASISDSPNSPLHF	TGTGCCAGCATTTCAGACAGCCCTAATTCACCCCTCCACTTT
TRBV27	many	NA	TRBJ2-7	CASTKTGNYEQYF	TGTGCCAGCACAAAAACAGGGAACTACGAGCAGTACTTC
TRBV9	few	TRBD1	TRBJ1-5	CASSVGGGRNQPQHF	TGTGCCAGCAGCGTAGGAGGGGGCCGGAATCAGCCCCAGCATTTT
TRBV4-2	NA	TRBD2	TRBJ2-1	CASSQDVGTSGYNEQFF	TGTGCCAGCAGCCAAGATGTGGGGACTAGCGGTTACAATGAGCAGTTCTTC
TRBV10-3	NA	NA	TRBJ2-5	CAISESKLQETQYF	TGTGCCATCAGTGAGTCGAAACTCCAAGAGACCCAGTACTTC
TRBV15	NA	NA	TRBJ1-4	CATQGGYSTNEKLFF	TGTGCCACCCAAGGGGGTTACTCAACTAATGAAAAACTGTTTTTT
TRBV6-5	NA	TRBD1	TRBJ2-3	CASTKKNRGDTQYF	TGTGCCAGCACCAAAAAGAACAGGGGAGATACGCAGTATTTT
TRBV6-5	few	NA	TRBJ1-1	CASNTPGTKEAFF	TGTGCCAGCAACACGCCCGGTACGAAGGAAGCTTTCTTT
TRBV28	NA	NA	TRBJ1-2	CASSFGGAYGYTF	TGTGCCAGCAGTTTCGGGGGGGCTTATGGCTACACCTTC
TRBV7-2	many	NA	TRBJ2-5	CASSFNGGRKQETQYF	TGTGCCAGCAGCTTTAATGGGGGGCGGAAACAAGAGACCCAGTACTTC
TRBV12-3/TRBV12-4	NA	TRBD1	TRBJ1-4	CASTRLDPWGQDAATNEKLFF	TGTGCCAGCACCAGACTCGATCCTTGGGGACAGGACGCTGCAACTAATGAAAAACTGTTTTTT
TRBV20-1	NA	TRBD2	TRBJ2-3	CSAAGSGGATDTQYF	TGCAGTGCTGCCGGTAGCGGGGGGGCGACAGATACGCAGTATTTT
TRBV6-1	few	NA	TRBJ1-2	CASSFLRQAYGYTF	TGTGCCAGCAGCTTTTTGAGACAGGCCTATGGCTACACCTTC
TRBV3-1	many	TRBD2	TRBJ2-4	CASSPATGGVGYIQYF	TGTGCCAGCAGCCCCGCCACGGGGGGGGTCGGGTACATTCAGTACTTC
TRBV5-1	NA	TRBD2	TRBJ2-1	CASSSTSGGSSSYNEQFF	TGCGCCAGCAGCTCGACTAGCGGGGGGTCGAGCTCCTACAATGAGCAGTTCTTC
TRBV5-8	NA	NA	TRBJ1-2	CASSLAYGHYGYTF	TGTGCCAGCAGCTTGGCCTACGGACACTATGGCTACACCTTC
TRBV4-3	NA	NA	TRBJ2-5	CASSQETFTQETQYF	TGCGCCAGCAGCCAAGAGACGTTTACCCAAGAGACCCAGTACTTC
TRBV11-3	NA	NA	TRBJ2-1	CASSLYGVNEQFF	TGTGCCAGCAGCTTATATGGGGTTAATGAGCAGTTCTTC
TRBV5-1	NA	NA	TRBJ2-3	CASSAVTSLDTQYF	TGCGCCAGCAGCGCAGTGACTTCTCTAGATACGCAGTATTTT